The 5 T cell receptor beta chains in this list originate from one sample, sequenced in a study of CD8 T cells in Susac syndrome. Random hexamers were used to reverse transcribe an amount of roughly 0.5 to 1 ug RNA. TCRdb called the immunoSEQ multiplex PCR reads again in MiXCR, with one record for every CDR3 protein. The table has 150,000 to 200,000 distinct CDR3 sequences, over 85% seen once. The material sequenced was CD4+ T cells from PBMCs. Receptor source: a human donor in good health.

The J gene is TRBJ2-7, the V gene TRBV19; D unresolved. The germline V gene has CDR1 LNHDA and CDR2 SQIVND (reference sequence). The CDR3 runs 13 residues. V gave up 5 bases and J gave up 0 bases, with 8 bases separating them. This CDR3 reads CASSWKSSYEQYF. In nucleotides, the CDR3 is TGTGCCAGTAGTTGGAAGTCCTCCTACGAGCAGTACTTC.

The chain's CDR3 is CASSQGDRTHEQYF. The CDR3 region has the DNA TGCGCCAGCAGCCAAGGGGACAGGACCCACGAGCAGTACTTC. This chain uses TRBV4-1 with TRBJ2-7; 8 bases align to TRBD1. Trimming cost V 1 base and J 5 bases; bases outside gene matches: 4. CDR3 length: 14 residues. The germline CDR1 and CDR2 sequences are MGHRA and YSYEKL.

The chain joins TRBV20-1 to TRBJ1-2, with D perhaps matching TRBD1 (5 bases). From germline, CDR1 is DFQATT and CDR2 SNEGSKA (reference sequence). V was clipped by 6 bases and J by 0 bases, with 11 bases between them. The CDR3 totals 13 residues. CDR3 protein: CSARPGSNYGYTF. The CDR3, as DNA: TGCAGTGCCAGGCCAGGGTCTAACTATGGCTACACCTTC.

This chain joins TRBV7-8 and TRBJ1-1; D remains ambiguous. Germline V lookup: CDR1 SGHVS, CDR2 FQNEAQ. The CDR3 extends over 14 amino acids. V dropped 2 bases and J dropped 4 bases, with 11 bases sitting between them. CDR3: CASSLYQSRTEAFF. The CDR3 DNA reads TGTGCCAGCAGCTTATACCAGTCGCGCACTGAAGCTTTCTTT.

V usage is TRBV7-9 and J usage is TRBJ2-5; TRBD1 matches at 7 bases. The CDR3 extends over 13 amino acids. V shed 4 bases and J 8 bases; nucleotides not matched to a gene: 7. Germline V gene lookup returns CDR1 SEHNR and CDR2 FQNEAQ (reference sequence). CDR3 loop: CASSSTGPITQYF. The CDR3 DNA reads as TGTGCCAGCAGCTCGACAGGGCCAATAACCCAGTACTTC.